This T cell receptor (beta chain) was recorded in a study of shared clonotypes between healthy human individuals. CD45RO-negative cells were positively selected for CCR7, leaving out terminally differentiated effector memory CD45RA+ cells. Germline V CDR1 and CDR2: SGHDT, YYEEEE. V was shortened by 5 bases and J by 6 bases, with 25 bases between the two germline ends. The CDR3 is made up of 17 amino acids. Points from the study as a whole: It was expected that sequencing depth would affect clonotype sharing among donors.

In regard to this clone: Antigen: not known.

Per the study methods: With immunoSEQ giving junction-only sequences and no quality scores, filtering differed. Here immunoSEQ multiplex PCR was the method, and the copy in TCRdb shows in-frame clones only, minus some. The V and J calls and the clone size are those of that table, but D and trimming were determined from the DNA. This table has approximately 2,000,000 clones, 93% appearing once. This clonotype was sampled from a man between 18 and 29 years old in good health. Some clones in this sample may be carry-over from other donors' samples. The chain carries TRBV5-6 and TRBJ2-3, with D possibly being TRBD2 (5 bases). The specimen was naive CD8+ T cells from PBMCs. Here the CDR3 DNA reads TGTGCCAGCAGTTCCGAGACAATTTTCACCGGGGTTGATACGCAGTATTTT. It yields the protein CASSSETIFTGVDTQYF.